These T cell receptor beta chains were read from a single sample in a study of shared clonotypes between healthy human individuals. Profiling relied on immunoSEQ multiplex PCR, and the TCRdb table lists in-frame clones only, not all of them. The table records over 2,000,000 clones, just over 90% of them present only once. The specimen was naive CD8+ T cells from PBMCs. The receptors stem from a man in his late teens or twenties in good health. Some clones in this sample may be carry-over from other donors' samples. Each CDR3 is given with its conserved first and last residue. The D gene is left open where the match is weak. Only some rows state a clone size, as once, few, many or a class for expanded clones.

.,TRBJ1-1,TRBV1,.,TGCACCAGCAGAGTACCCGACAGGGTGGGATACACTGAAGCTTTCTTT,CTSRVPDRVGYTEAFF
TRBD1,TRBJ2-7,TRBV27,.,TGTGCCAGCAGTTTAGGGAGCGGGACAGGGGGCTACGAGCAGTACTTC,CASSLGSGTGGYEQYF
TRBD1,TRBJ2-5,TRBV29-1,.,TGCAGCGTTGAAGGCAGAGGGGGCGTAGAGACCCAGTACTTC,CSVEGRGGVETQYF
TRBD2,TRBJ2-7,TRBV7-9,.,TGTGCCAGCAGCTTAGCGGGACTAGCGGGCGAGCAGTACTTC,CASSLAGLAGEQYF
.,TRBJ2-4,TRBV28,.,TGTGCCAGCAGTTCGATGGGGGGAAAAAACATTCAGTACTTC,CASSSMGGKNIQYF
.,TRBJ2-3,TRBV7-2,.,TGTGCCAGCAGCTTAGTACCTAGGGGGGCCAGCACAGATACGCAGTATTTT,CASSLVPRGASTDTQYF
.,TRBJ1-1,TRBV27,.,TGTGCCAGCAGCCTCCTGCCGGGGAACACTGAAGCTTTCTTT,CASSLLPGNTEAFF
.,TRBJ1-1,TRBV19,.,TGTGCCAGTAGTATCGAGGCAGAAATGAACACTGAAGCTTTCTTT,CASSIEAEMNTEAFF
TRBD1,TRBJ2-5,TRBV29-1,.,TGCAGCGTTGTCCCCGGGACAGGGGGTTTTGGGACCCAGTACTTC,CSVVPGTGGFGTQYF
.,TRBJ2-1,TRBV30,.,TGTGCCTGGAGTCTGGGCGGATACAATGAGCAGTTCTTC,CAWSLGGYNEQFF
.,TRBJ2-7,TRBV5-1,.,TGCGCCAGCAGCTTGGAACCGGACACCTCCTACGAGCAGTACTTC,CASSLEPDTSYEQYF
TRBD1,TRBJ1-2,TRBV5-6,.,TGTGCCAGCAGCGGGGACAGCAACTATGACTACACCTTC,CASSGDSNYDYTF
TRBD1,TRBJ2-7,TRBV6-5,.,TGTGCCAGCAGCTACCTCGGACAGGAGTACTACGAGCAGTACTTC,CASSYLGQEYYEQYF
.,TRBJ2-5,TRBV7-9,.,TGTGCCAGCAGCATCCGGTCCCAAGAGACCCAGTACTTC,CASSIRSQETQYF
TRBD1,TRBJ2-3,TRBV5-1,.,TGCGCCAGCAGCAGATGGACAGGGAGCACAGATACGCAGTATTTT,CASSRWTGSTDTQYF
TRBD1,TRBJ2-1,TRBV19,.,TGTGCCACCCGGGACAGGGGCTACAATGAGCAGTTCTTC,CATRDRGYNEQFF
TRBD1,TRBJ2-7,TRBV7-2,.,TGTGCCAGCAGCTCCCCCAGATCGGGACAGGGGAACTCCTACGAGCAGTACTTC,CASSSPRSGQGNSYEQYF
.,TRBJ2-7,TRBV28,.,TGTGCCAGCAGTTTTTTCCACGAGCAGTACTTC,CASSFFHEQYF
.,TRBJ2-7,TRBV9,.,TGTGCCAGCAGCGTAGCAGGGGGAGGGGGTTACGAGCAGTACTTC,CASSVAGGGGYEQYF
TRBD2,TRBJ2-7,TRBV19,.,TGTGCCAGTAGTAACGGAAACCATCGGGCTAGCGGGGGATACGAGCAGTACTTC,CASSNGNHRASGGYEQYF
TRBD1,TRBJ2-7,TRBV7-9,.,TGTGCCAGCAGCGGGGACAGGCTCGAGCAGTACTTC,CASSGDRLEQYF
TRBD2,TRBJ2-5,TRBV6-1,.,TGTGCCAGCAAAACTAGCGGGAGAGGGGAGACCCAGTACTTC,CASKTSGRGETQYF
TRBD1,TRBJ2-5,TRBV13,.,TGTGCCAGCAGCGACAGGGGGAGGGAGACCCAGTACTTC,CASSDRGRETQYF
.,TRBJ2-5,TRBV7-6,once,TGTGCCAGCAGCTTAATCTCTCCGGGTCAGGAGACCCAGTACTTC,CASSLISPGQETQYF
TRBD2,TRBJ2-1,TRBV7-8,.,TGTGCCAGCAGCCCGGTAGCGGGAGGGCCGCAGAATGAGCAGTTCTTC,CASSPVAGGPQNEQFF
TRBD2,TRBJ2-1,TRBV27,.,TGTGCCAGCAGTTTATCTAGACTAGCGGGGGTATTTAATGAGCAGTTCTTC,CASSLSRLAGVFNEQFF
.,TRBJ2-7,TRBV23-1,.,TGCGCCAGCAGTCGGGCACAGGGTGGCTACGAGCAGTACTTC,CASSRAQGGYEQYF
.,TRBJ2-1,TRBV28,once,TGTGCCAGCAGTTCTGAGGACGAGTCGGTCCATGAGCAGTTCTTC,CASSSEDESVHEQFF
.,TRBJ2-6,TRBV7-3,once,TGTGCCAGCAGCTTAGCAGGTTCTGGGGCCAACGTCCTGACTTTC,CASSLAGSGANVLTF
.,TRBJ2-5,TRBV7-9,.,TGTGCCAGCAGCTTAGGTGTCAGGTCCCAAGAGACCCAGTACTTC,CASSLGVRSQETQYF
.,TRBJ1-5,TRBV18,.,TGTGCCAGCTCACCACAGGTTTATCAGCCCCAGCATTTT,CASSPQVYQPQHF
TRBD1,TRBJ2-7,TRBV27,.,TGTGCCAGCAGCGCTGGACAGGGGGTGGGGGAGCAGTACTTC,CASSAGQGVGEQYF
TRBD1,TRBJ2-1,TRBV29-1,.,TGCAGCGTTCCCGGGGACAGCCTCTACAATGAGCAGTTCTTC,CSVPGDSLYNEQFF
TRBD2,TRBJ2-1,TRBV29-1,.,TGCAGCGGCGGTCCGGGACTAGAAACGAATGAGCAGTTCTTC,CSGGPGLETNEQFF
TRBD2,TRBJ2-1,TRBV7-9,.,TGTGCCAGCAGCTTAGCTAGCGGGAGTAGGAATGAGCAGTTCTTC,CASSLASGSRNEQFF